A single sample is the source of the 32 T cell receptor beta chains below, sequenced in a study of blood T cells in healthy people across ages. A second PCR of roughly 6 to 12 cycles used a sample-barcoded 5' primer and a J-beta primer mix. One entry per CDR3 protein results from TCRdb running MiXCR on the 5' RACE reads. There are 630,000 or so distinct CDR3 sequences in the sample; approximately 30% occur only once, and around 14% lies in the top ten. The sequencing sample was made of blood. The receptors originated from a woman of 80 years or more in good health.

The chain combines TRBV6-6 with TRBJ2-1; TRBD1 might be the D (6 bases). From germline, CDR1 is MNHNY and CDR2 SVGAGI (reference sequence). The CDR3 totals 15 residues. The V gene lost 5 bases and the J gene lost 6 bases, with 17 bases spanning the gap. This CDR3 is CASSRRSGAGNEQFF. Written as DNA, the CDR3 is TGTGCCAGCAGTCGCCGATCAGGGGCCGGCAATGAGCAGTTCTTC.

This sequence joins TRBV7-9 and TRBJ1-1; D remains unclear. Germline V lookup: CDR1 SEHNR, CDR2 FQNEAQ (reference sequence). The CDR3 has 12 residues. With 4 bases removed from V and 6 bases from J, the gap between germline ends came to 9 bases. The CDR3 is CASSSLFAEAFF. The CDR3, as DNA: TGTGCCAGCAGCTCGCTATTCGCTGAAGCTTTCTTT.

The chain uses TRBV21-1 and TRBJ2-2; the tabulated D call, TRBD1, remains unverified against the DNA. TRBV21-1 is marked as a pseudogene. This CDR3 contains 16 residues. The chain's CDR3 is CASTPGTAIGGGELFF. CDR3 DNA: TGTGCCAGCACCCCCGGGACAGCAATAGGGGGCGGGGAGCTGTTTTTT.

This clonotype was detected a few times. The chain links TRBV5-4 to TRBJ2-1; 10 nucleotides match TRBD2. This CDR3 is built from 14 residues. V lost 4 bases, J lost 8 bases, and 6 bases stayed unmatched. From germline, CDR1 is SGHNT and CDR2 YYREEE (reference sequence). The chain's CDR3 is CASSPFTSGDEQFF. DNA of the CDR3: TGTGCCAGCAGCCCCTTCACTAGCGGGGATGAGCAGTTCTTC.

This clonotype was seen at least ten times. The chain employs TRBV6-1 and TRBJ2-7; 11 positions agree with TRBD2. V lost 7 bases, J lost 1 base, and 6 bases stayed unmatched. The CDR3 length is 15 residues. Germline CDR1 is MNHNS and CDR2 is SASEGT. The DNA of the CDR3 is TGTGCCAGCATCACCGGGACTAGCGGATCCTACGAGCAGTACTTC. Protein: CASITGTSGSYEQYF.

The chain joins TRBV12-3 or TRBV12-4 to TRBJ1-5; no clear D. The length of the CDR3 is 13 residues. V lost 6 bases and J 3 bases, leaving 9 bases between the germline ends. DNA of the CDR3: TGTGCCAGCAGAACCGGGGACAATCAGCCCCAGCATTTT. Translation gives CASRTGDNQPQHF.

There are a few counts of this clonotype. This may come from a read error, since a much larger clone is one base off. The CDR3 region is CASSLGGQGLHNEQYF. The CDR3 DNA reads TGTGCCAGCAGCTTGGGGGGACAGGGGCTCCACAATGAGCAGTACTTC. This chain connects TRBV11-2 to TRBJ2-1; 10 bases match TRBD1. The DNA matches TRBJ2-7 better at its end, which makes the J call doubtful. This CDR3 spans 16 amino acids. CDR1 SGHAT and CDR2 FQNNGV come from the germline V gene.

This clonotype was seen a handful of times. This could be a read error, since a much larger clone is one nucleotide away. This chain links TRBV20-1 with TRBJ1-2; D is unclear. Germline V lookup: CDR1 DFQATT, CDR2 SNEGSKA (reference sequence). The CDR3 spans 13 residues. Here the CDR3 DNA reads TGCAGTGCTAGTGAAACGAGTAACCATGGCTACACCTTC. Residues: CSASETSNHGYTF.

This chain links TRBV10-2 with TRBJ2-7; 9 bases line up with TRBD1. In germline, CDR1 is WSHSY, CDR2 SAAADI. J was trimmed by 6 bases and V by 6 bases; bases with no gene match: 15. The CDR3 runs to 16 residues. CDR3 region: CASRPNPGTGSLEQYF. The CDR3 bases are TGCGCCAGCAGACCCAACCCCGGGACAGGGTCTCTCGAGCAGTACTTC.

This clonotype appeared a single time. The rearrangement joins TRBV28 to TRBJ2-4; 8 bases match TRBD2. Near its end, the DNA agrees better with TRBJ2-7, so the J call may be wrong. Germline V gene lookup returns CDR1 MDHEN and CDR2 SYDVKM. The CDR3 runs to 14 residues. This CDR3 reads CATVGRAGGDEQYF. The CDR3 nucleotides are TGTGCCACCGTCGGGAGGGCGGGGGGTGACGAGCAGTACTTC.

As regards this clonotype: The conserved final phenylalanine or tryptophan is absent from the CDR3, which likely points to a read error. The genes are TRBV5-1 and TRBJ2-7; D possibly matches TRBD1 or TRBD2 (5 bases each). The germline gives CDR1 SGHRS, CDR2 YFSETQ. This CDR3 contains 13 residues. The CDR3 protein is CASTRDRSYKQYY. The CDR3, as DNA: TGCGCCAGCACAAGGGACCGCTCCTACAAGCAGTACTAC.

Concerning this clonotype itself: A much larger clone is a single base away; this may be a read error. The chain combines TRBV9 with TRBJ2-4, with a possible D match to TRBD2 (7 bases). Germline values: CDR1 SGDLS, CDR2 YYNGEE. The CDR3 totals 15 residues. Trimming took off 1 base at V and 6 bases at J, with 14 bases between the two ends. The CDR3 here is CASSVTGGAGNIQYF. The CDR3, as DNA: TGTGCCAGCAGCGTAACGGGGGGCGCGGGAAACATTCAGTACTTC.

A few counts support this clonotype. The chain combines TRBV2 with TRBJ1-4, with a weak D call TRBD1 (6 bases). This CDR3 has 13 amino acids. Looked up from germline, CDR1 is SNHLY and CDR2 is FYNNEI. The germline V and J ends were trimmed by 8 bases and 10 bases, with 17 bases remaining between them. CDR3 nucleotides: TGTGCCAGCTCCTTTGGGGGCATGGGAAAACTGTTTTTT. It yields the protein CASSFGGMGKLFF.

Notes on this clonotype: One base away lies a much larger clone, so this may be a sequencing read error. The chain combines TRBV20-1 with TRBJ2-1; 7 bases match TRBD1. Unmatched junction bases numbered 14, after V lost 0 bases and J lost 9 bases. CDR1 is DFQATT and CDR2 is SNEGSKA in the germline V gene (reference sequence). This CDR3 spans 16 amino acids. CDR3 protein: CSARDPRQGNSGEQFF. CDR3 DNA: TGCAGTGCTAGAGACCCCCGACAGGGAAATAGTGGTGAGCAGTTCTTC.

The table lists this clonotype with many counts. The gene calls are TRBV3-1 and TRBJ2-7; D is ambiguous. Germline V gene data show CDR1 as LGHDT and CDR2 as YNNKEL (reference sequence). The CDR3 runs 13 residues. V was trimmed by 4 bases and J by 6 bases, leaving 13 bases between them. CDR3 sequence: CASSPPVIGEQYF. CDR3 bases: TGTGCCAGCAGCCCTCCTGTAATAGGCGAGCAGTACTTC.

The V and J genes are TRBV6-1 and TRBJ1-4; 7 bases fit TRBD1. The CDR3 has 14 residues. V was pared by 7 bases and J by 3 bases, with 5 bases of the junction left unmatched. The V gene's germline CDR1 is MNHNS and CDR2 SASEGT. The DNA of the CDR3 is TGTGCCAGCAAAAGACAGGGACCTAATGAAAAACTGTTTTTT. As protein: CASKRQGPNEKLFF.

This clonotype has a count of ten or more. The chain uses TRBV28 and TRBJ2-1; TRBD1 matches 8 bases. V dropped 4 bases and J dropped 8; count of bases not matched to a gene: 13. The CDR3 contains 16 residues. From germline, CDR1 is MDHEN and CDR2 SYDVKM. The CDR3 sequence: CASSSQGTGSRDEQFF. CDR3 DNA sequence: TGTGCCAGCAGTTCCCAAGGGACAGGCTCAAGGGATGAGCAGTTCTTC.

In regard to this clonotype: A much bigger clone sits one base away, suggesting this may be a read error. The gene calls are TRBV15 and TRBJ2-1, with TRBD1 identical over 9 bases. CDR3 length: 15 residues. V was pared by 2 bases and J by 10 bases, with 9 bases of the junction left unmatched. Germline loops: CDR1 LNHNV, CDR2 YYDKDF (reference sequence). CDR3 residues: CATSRSGTGSNEQFF. CDR3 bases: TGTGCCACCAGCAGATCCGGGACAGGGTCCAACGAGCAGTTCTTC.

This clonotype was detected once. The rearrangement joins TRBV7-9 to TRBJ2-7, with 13 bases fitting TRBD2. The CDR3 runs to 19 residues. Germline V gene sequence: CDR1 SEHNR, CDR2 FQNEAQ (reference sequence). The V segment lost 5 bases and the J segment 5 bases; nucleotides outside the gene matches: 18. CDR3 bases: TGTGCCAGCAGCCGCTTAATGGGGACTAGCGGGACCTTCCTCCACGAGCAGTACTTC. It is translated as CASSRLMGTSGTFLHEQYF.

This clonotype was seen at least ten times. The chain combines TRBV7-2 with TRBJ1-4; no reliable D call. The CDR3 is 14 residues long. The germline V and J ends were trimmed by 1 base and 7 bases, with 10 bases remaining between them. Germline loops: CDR1 SGHTA, CDR2 FQGNSA. The CDR3 DNA follows: TGTGCCAGCAGCTTAGAGGGCAATCGTGAAAAACTGTTTTTT. Its translation: CASSLEGNREKLFF.

This rearrangement joins TRBV5-1 to TRBJ1-4, with D hard to call. From germline, CDR1 is SGHRS and CDR2 YFSETQ. Trimming took 6 bases from V and 2 from J, leaving 14 bases between them. The CDR3 length is 15 residues. The chain's CDR3 is CASKSSLGTNEKLFF. Written as DNA, the CDR3 is TGCGCCAGCAAATCCTCCCTCGGCACTAATGAAAAACTGTTTTTT.

This clonotype showed up just a few times. This may be a read error, as it is one base from a much larger clone. The J gene is TRBJ1-2, the V gene TRBV20-1; D not certain. Between the trimmed V and J ends, which lost 1 base and 1 base, there was a span of 16 bases. The germline gives CDR1 DFQATT, CDR2 SNEGSKA (reference sequence). The CDR3 contains 16 residues. CDR3 in amino acids: CSARGLGRGDNYGYTF. CDR3 DNA sequence: TGCAGTGCTAGAGGTCTGGGGAGAGGAGATAACTATGGCTACACCTTC.

This clonotype was counted between two and nine times. The chain couples TRBV30 to TRBJ1-5, with 7 positions matching TRBD1. CDR1 and CDR2 from the germline V gene are GTSNPN and SVGIG (reference sequence). CDR3 length: 13 amino acids. V lost 4 bases to trimming and J lost 5 bases; unmatched junction nucleotides: 5. CDR3 in DNA: TGTGCCTGGAAAGGCCAGGGGGATCAGCCCCAGCATTTT. Its translation is CAWKGQGDQPQHF.

A word on this clonotype: This clone may be a read error of a much larger clone one base away. The rearrangement uses TRBV20-1 and TRBJ2-1; D gene ambiguous. Germline loops: CDR1 DFQATT, CDR2 SNEGSKA (reference sequence). The CDR3 covers 11 residues. CDR3 sequence (DNA): TGCAGCGGGTCACCCTACAATGAGCAGTTCTTC. It yields the protein CSGSPYNEQFF.

The sample holds a few counts of this clonotype. This chain connects TRBV29-1 to TRBJ2-2, with D possibly matching TRBD1 (5 bases). The CDR3 contains 16 residues. With 1 base removed from V and 4 bases from J, the gap between germline ends came to 16 bases. Looked up from germline, CDR1 is SQVTM and CDR2 is ANQGSEA. This chain's CDR3 is CSVEVRGRVPTGELFF. CDR3 coding DNA: TGCAGCGTTGAAGTTAGGGGCAGGGTCCCCACCGGGGAGCTGTTTTTT.

On this clonotype: A read error may explain this, as a much larger clone is one base away. This chain uses TRBV6-6 with TRBJ2-1; no firm D call. CDR3 length: 15 residues. The V and J ends lost 2 bases and 10 bases respectively, with 18 bases between them. Germline V gene sequence: CDR1 MNHNY, CDR2 SVGAGI (reference sequence). DNA for the CDR3: TGTGCCAGCAGTTACGGCAGATCTCAGACCTACGAGCAGTTCTTC. This sequence encodes CASSYGRSQTYEQFF.

V usage is TRBV21-1 and J usage is TRBJ1-1. TRBV21-1 is described as a pseudogene. CDR3 length: 12 amino acids. Written as DNA, the CDR3 is TGTGCCTCTCCGCGCAGAAGCACTGAAGCTTTCTTT. Translating it yields CASPRRSTEAFF.

The chain is built from TRBV7-8 and TRBJ1-2; TRBD1 matches at 7 bases. V shed 4 bases and J 3 bases; nucleotides not matched to a gene: 8. Germline V CDR1 and CDR2: SGHVS, FQNEAQ. CDR3 size: 15 residues. CDR3 DNA: TGTGCCAGCAGCTCAAGACGACAGGGAGACTATGGCTACACCTTC. Translation gives CASSSRRQGDYGYTF.

This clonotype was observed many times. The chain joins TRBV9 to TRBJ1-1; D gene uncertain. The CDR3 runs 14 residues. Trimming removed 4 bases from V and 0 bases from J, with 10 bases in between. The germline CDR1 and CDR2 sequences are SGDLS and YYNGEE. In nucleotides, the CDR3 is TGTGCCAGCAGCCCACACGGAATGAACACTGAAGCTTTCTTT. Protein product: CASSPHGMNTEAFF. Full variable domain (missing parts from reference TRBV9 and TRBJ1-1): DSGVTQTPKHLITATGQRVTLRCSPRSGDLSVYWYQQSLDQGLQFLIQYYNGEERAKGNILERFSAQQFPDLHSELNLSSLELGDSALYFCASSPHGMNTEAFFGQGTRLTVV.

This clonotype is a singleton in its sample. The chain recombines TRBV7-2 with TRBJ2-1, with 7 positions matching TRBD1. J lost 5 bases, V lost 5 bases, and 3 bases had no gene match. CDR1 is SGHTA, CDR2 FQGNSA, per germline. The CDR3 runs 13 residues. The CDR3 nucleotides read TGTGCCAGCAGCCGGGACAGACACAATGAGCAGTTCTTC. Its protein is CASSRDRHNEQFF.

This chain uses TRBV5-1 with TRBJ1-1, with D perhaps TRBD1 (6 bases). V was shortened by 3 bases and J by 3 bases, with 12 bases between the two germline ends. In germline, CDR1 is SGHRS, CDR2 YFSETQ. The CDR3 spans 14 residues. CDR3 in DNA: TGCGCCAGCAGCTGGGGGGGGGGCGACACTGAAGCTTTCTTT. Translating it yields CASSWGGGDTEAFF.

This chain links TRBV9 with TRBJ2-7, with D maybe TRBD2 (5 bases). Trimming removed 0 bases at V and 7 bases at J, with 20 bases between. CDR3 length equals 16 residues. Germline V gene lookup returns CDR1 SGDLS and CDR2 YYNGEE. The CDR3 DNA follows: TGTGCCAGCAGCGTAGAAGAGGGATTACATTACAATGAGCAGTACTTC. This gives the protein CASSVEEGLHYNEQYF.